This section outlines one T cell receptor (beta chain) sequence together with its context. Antigen: not known. This sample is part of a study of shared clonotypes between healthy human individuals. Libraries were prepared by immunoSEQ multiplex PCR; TCRdb keeps only in-frame clonotypes and omits some of them. The profile shows around 990,000 clones, approximately 75% of them singletons. Study results and caveats: Between a handful of donors, naive CD4 clonotypes were shared at a level of around 4.9%.

CDR3 size: 17 residues. Germline trimming cut 2 bases from V and 4 bases from J; bases unmatched to any gene: 13. Germline lookup yields CDR1 LGHNA and CDR2 YSLEER. The sample was memory CD4+ T cells from PBMCs. This sample's subset: CD45RA-negative fraction. The V and J genes are TRBV4-3 and TRBJ2-7; 8 bases align to TRBD2. This receptor was obtained from a man aged 18 to 30 in good health. Some clones in this sample may be carry-over from other donors' samples. The CDR3 reads CASSQSAAGEGGYEQYF. CDR3 coding DNA: TGCGCCAGCAGCCAATCTGCAGCGGGAGAAGGAGGGTACGAGCAGTACTTC.